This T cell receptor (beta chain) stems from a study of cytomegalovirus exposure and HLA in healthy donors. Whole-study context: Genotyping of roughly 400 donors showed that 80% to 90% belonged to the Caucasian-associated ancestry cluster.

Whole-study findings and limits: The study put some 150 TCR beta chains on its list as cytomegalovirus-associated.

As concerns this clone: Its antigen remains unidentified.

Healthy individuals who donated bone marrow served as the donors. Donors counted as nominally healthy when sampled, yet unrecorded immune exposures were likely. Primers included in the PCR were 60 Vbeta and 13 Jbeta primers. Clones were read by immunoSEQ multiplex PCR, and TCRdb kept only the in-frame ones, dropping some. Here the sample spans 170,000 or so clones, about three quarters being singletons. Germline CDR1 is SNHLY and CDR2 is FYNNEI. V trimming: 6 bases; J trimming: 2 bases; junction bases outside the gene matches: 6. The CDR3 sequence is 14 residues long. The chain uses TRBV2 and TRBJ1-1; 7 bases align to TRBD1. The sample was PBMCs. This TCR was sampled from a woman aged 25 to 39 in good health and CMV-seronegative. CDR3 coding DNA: TGTGCCAGCAGATCAGACAGGGCCAACACTGAAGCTTTCTTT. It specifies CASRSDRANTEAFF.